A single sample is the source of the 13 T cell receptor beta chains below, sequenced in a study of neoadjuvant nivolumab and ipilimumab in lung cancer. The method was immunoSEQ multiplex PCR; TCRdb's version includes in-frame clones alone and lacks a portion of them. The sample yields about 38,000 clones, nearly 90% seen once. The source material was peripheral blood, sampled before neoadjuvant nivolumab, alone or with ipilimumab. These TCRs come from an adult with non-small cell lung cancer.

The chain joins TRBV10-2 to TRBJ1-1; unclear D gene. The germline gives CDR1 WSHSY, CDR2 SAAADI. The ends were cut back, 6 bases at V and 2 bases at J, with 19 bases in the middle. The CDR3 runs to 16 residues. CDR3: CASRSGGGRINTEAFF. CDR3 DNA sequence: TGCGCCAGCAGATCGGGTGGAGGTCGGATCAACACTGAAGCTTTCTTT.

This chain uses TRBV5-1 with TRBJ2-3, with 8 bases lining up with TRBD2. The CDR3 length is 15 residues. Germline V gene lookup returns CDR1 SGHRS and CDR2 YFSETQ. Trimming took 0 bases from V and 5 from J; bases not matched to a gene: 5. The CDR3 loop reads CASSLGAGDKDTQYF. The CDR3 region has the DNA TGCGCCAGCAGCTTGGGAGCGGGGGACAAAGATACGCAGTATTTT.

J is TRBJ1-2 and V is TRBV4-3; D ambiguous. The CDR3 runs 16 residues. Germline assignment: CDR1 LGHNA and CDR2 YSLEER. The ends were cut back, 0 bases at V and 0 bases at J, with 11 bases in the middle. CDR3 sequence reads: CASSQDLRPANYGYTF. As DNA, the CDR3 is TGCGCCAGCAGCCAAGATCTGAGACCGGCTAACTATGGCTACACCTTC.

V usage is TRBV30 and J usage is TRBJ1-4; the D is unclear. The CDR3 covers 13 residues. Germline V CDR1 and CDR2: GTSNPN, SVGIG (reference sequence). Deletions cut 0 bases from V and 8 bases from J, with 10 bases between. The CDR3, as DNA: TGTGCCTGGAGTGTAATGGGAAGCGAAAAACTGTTTTTT. Its protein is CAWSVMGSEKLFF.

This chain uses TRBV7-2 with TRBJ1-5; 10 bases map to TRBD1. Germline-derived CDR1 and CDR2 are SGHTA and FQGNSA. After removal of 0 bases from V and 1 base from J, the junction contained 0 bases not matched to a gene. The CDR3 runs to 16 residues. The CDR3 protein is CASSLAGQGSNQPQHF. The CDR3 DNA reads as TGTGCCAGCAGCTTAGCGGGACAGGGGAGCAATCAGCCCCAGCATTTT.

J is TRBJ1-2 and V is TRBV10-3, with D possibly being TRBD1 (5 bases). V was cut by 8 bases and J by 5 bases, with 9 bases left in between. CDR1 and CDR2 (germline): ENHRY, SYGVKD. The length of the CDR3 is 11 residues. CDR3 bases: TGTGCCATCCCGGGGCATTATGGCTACACCTTC. This sequence encodes CAIPGHYGYTF.

The chain combines TRBV14 with TRBJ1-1; no firm D call. The CDR3 is 15 amino acids. Germline-derived CDR1 and CDR2 are SGHDN and FVKESK. Trimming removed 0 bases from V and 2 bases from J, with 10 bases in between. The CDR3 loop is CASSQDFTANTEAFF. The CDR3 DNA reads as TGTGCCAGCAGCCAAGATTTCACAGCAAACACTGAAGCTTTCTTT.

The chain is built from TRBV9 and TRBJ2-2; D is uncertain. The CDR3 length is 14 residues. Germline V gene lookup returns CDR1 SGDLS and CDR2 YYNGEE. The V end lost 1 base, the J end lost 0 bases, and 4 bases lay between the germline ends. The CDR3 reads CASSVRTNTGELFF. The CDR3 DNA follows: TGTGCCAGCAGCGTACGGACGAACACCGGGGAGCTGTTTTTT.

The rearrangement links TRBV6-4 to TRBJ2-2; 15 bases are a match to TRBD2. The CDR3 loop spans 17 amino acids. Germline assignment: CDR1 MRHNA and CDR2 SNTAGT. V lost 7 bases, J lost 6 bases, and 9 bases stayed unmatched. The CDR3 nucleotides are TGTGCCAGCATGAAGTCCGGGACTAGCGGGAGGCCCGGGGAGCTGTTTTTT. Its translation: CASMKSGTSGRPGELFF.

The chain is built from TRBV4-2 and TRBJ1-4, with D possibly being TRBD1 (5 bases). The germline gives CDR1 LGHNA, CDR2 YNFKEQ. The CDR3 is made up of 17 amino acids. The V end lost 4 bases, the J end lost 3 bases, and 18 bases lay between the germline ends. The DNA of the CDR3 is TGTGCCAGCAGCCTCCGCTCGGTAGGGGATCCTAATGAAAAACTGTTTTTT. Encoded protein: CASSLRSVGDPNEKLFF.

The chain carries TRBV5-5 and TRBJ1-2; D might be TRBD1 (6 bases). Trimming took 3 bases from V and 5 from J, leaving 14 bases between them. Germline V gene data show CDR1 as SGHKS and CDR2 as YYEKEE (reference sequence). This CDR3 contains 14 residues. The CDR3 coding sequence is TGTGCCAGCAGCTCGTCCGGGACAAGTTATGGCTACACCTTC. Its translation: CASSSSGTSYGYTF.

V gene TRBV6-5 combines with J gene TRBJ2-2, with D uncertain. The CDR3 contains 15 residues. Trimming cost V 7 bases and J 2 bases, with 14 bases left between them. Germline values: CDR1 MNHEY, CDR2 SVGAGI. The DNA for the CDR3 is TGTGCCAGCACTTCTGGCCGAGCAAACACCGGGGAGCTGTTTTTT. It yields the protein CASTSGRANTGELFF.

The gene calls are TRBV19 and TRBJ2-4; 7 bases line up with TRBD1. CDR3 size: 14 residues. The germline V gene encodes CDR1 LNHDA and CDR2 SQIVND (reference sequence). Germline trimming cut 5 bases from V and 1 base from J; bases unmatched to any gene: 2. The CDR3 protein is CASSATGAKNIQYF. DNA for the CDR3: TGTGCCAGTAGTGCGACAGGGGCCAAAAACATTCAGTACTTC.